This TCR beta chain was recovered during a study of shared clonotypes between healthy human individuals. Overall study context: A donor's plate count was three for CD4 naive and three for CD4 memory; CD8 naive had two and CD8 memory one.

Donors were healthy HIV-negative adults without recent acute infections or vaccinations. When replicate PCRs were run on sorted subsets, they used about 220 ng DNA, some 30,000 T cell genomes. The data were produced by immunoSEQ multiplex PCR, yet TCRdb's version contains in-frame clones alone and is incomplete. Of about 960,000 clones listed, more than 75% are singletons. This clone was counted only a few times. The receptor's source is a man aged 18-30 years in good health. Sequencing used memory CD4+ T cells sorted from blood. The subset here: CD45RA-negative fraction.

The CDR3 sequence is CASSPTQGLNTEAFF. The CDR3 nucleotides read TGTGCCAGCAGCCCAACACAGGGGCTGAACACTGAAGCTTTCTTT. This rearrangement joins TRBV9 to TRBJ1-1; TRBD1 matches 7 bases. Germline CDR1 reads SGDLS; CDR2 reads YYNGEE. Trimming cost V 4 bases and J 0 bases; bases outside gene matches: 6. The length of the CDR3 is 15 residues.